The source of this TCR beta chain is a study of blood T cell repertoires in COVID-19. Study-wide context: Acute and convalescent COVID-19 specimens originated in the United States, Italy and Spain. From T cells, B-cell-depleted T cells, or PBMCs came the material, which was cDNA or gDNA.

Germline CDR1 LNHDA, CDR2 SQIVND (reference sequence). The germline V and J ends were trimmed by 7 bases and 0 bases, with 11 bases remaining between them. CDR3 length: 14 residues. Original methodology: Reference gene primer amplification gave estimated nucleated cell counts. This table comes from immunoSEQ multiplex PCR, and its TCRdb copy is limited to in-frame clones, with some not included. For V, J and clone size, that table is used; D and trimming come from the DNA. The sample comprises about 270,000 clones, approximately 89% of which are singletons, and over 8% rests with the top ten. Sequencing was performed on peripheral blood. The TCR originated in a man in his forties with active or convalescent COVID-19. The chain combines TRBV19 with TRBJ2-3; a possible D gene is TRBD2 (6 bases). The CDR3 protein is CASKAGPSTDTQYF. The CDR3 nucleotides are TGTGCCAGTAAGGCGGGGCCAAGCACAGATACGCAGTATTTT.